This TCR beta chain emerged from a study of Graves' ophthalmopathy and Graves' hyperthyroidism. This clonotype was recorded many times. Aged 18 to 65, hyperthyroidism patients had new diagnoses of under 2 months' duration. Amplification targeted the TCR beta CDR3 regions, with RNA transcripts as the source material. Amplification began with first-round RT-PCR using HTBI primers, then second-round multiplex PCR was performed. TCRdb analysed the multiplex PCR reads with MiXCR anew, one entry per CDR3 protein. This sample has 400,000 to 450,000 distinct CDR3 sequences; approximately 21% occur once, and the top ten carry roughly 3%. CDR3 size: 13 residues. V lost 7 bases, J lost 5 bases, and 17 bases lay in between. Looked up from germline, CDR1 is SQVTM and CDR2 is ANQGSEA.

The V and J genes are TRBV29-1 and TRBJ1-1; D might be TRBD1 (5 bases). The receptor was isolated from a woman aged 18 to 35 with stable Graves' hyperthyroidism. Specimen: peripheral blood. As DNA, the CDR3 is TGCAGCGCCCGTATTGGGGGAGAAACTGAAGCTTTCTTT. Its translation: CSARIGGETEAFF.